This entry features one T cell receptor (beta chain) sequence. CDR1 and CDR2 (germline): SGHRS, YFSETQ. V lost 3 bases to trimming and J lost 6 bases, with 8 bases between them. The CDR3 loop spans 12 amino acids. The sample originates from a study of blood T cell repertoires in COVID-19. The authors' processing: Estimated nucleated cell counts came from reference gene primer amplification. Only in-frame clones appear in the TCRdb table, and some are missing; sequencing was by immunoSEQ multiplex PCR. V, J and clone size derive from that table, while D and trimming were established from the DNA sequence. In the table there are 230,000 or so clones, around 80% of which are singletons.

The sequencing input was peripheral blood. This receptor was identified in a woman in her 40s who had recovered from COVID-19. The V gene is TRBV5-1, the J gene TRBJ2-3; D unclear. The DNA for the CDR3 is TGCGCCAGCAGCTACTCAACCGATACGCAGTATTTT. It specifies CASSYSTDTQYF.